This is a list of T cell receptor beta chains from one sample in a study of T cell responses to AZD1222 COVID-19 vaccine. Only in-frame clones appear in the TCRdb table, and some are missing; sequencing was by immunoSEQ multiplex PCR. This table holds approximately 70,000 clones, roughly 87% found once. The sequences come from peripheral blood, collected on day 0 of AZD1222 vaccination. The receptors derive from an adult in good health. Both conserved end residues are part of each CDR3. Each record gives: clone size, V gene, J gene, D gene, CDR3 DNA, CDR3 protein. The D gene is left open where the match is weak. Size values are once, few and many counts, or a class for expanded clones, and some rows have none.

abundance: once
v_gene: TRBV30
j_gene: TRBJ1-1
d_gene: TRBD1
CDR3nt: TGTGCCTGGGCCGGGACAGGATATCAAGCTTTCTTT
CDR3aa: CAWAGTGYQAFF

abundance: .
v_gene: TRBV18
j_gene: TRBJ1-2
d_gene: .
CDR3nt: TGTGCCAGCTCACCGTCGGGCACTAACTATGGCTACACCTTC
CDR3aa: CASSPSGTNYGYTF

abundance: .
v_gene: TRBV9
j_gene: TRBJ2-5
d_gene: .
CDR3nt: TGTGCCAGCAGCGTCGGCACCGCAGAGACCCAGTACTTC
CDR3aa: CASSVGTAETQYF

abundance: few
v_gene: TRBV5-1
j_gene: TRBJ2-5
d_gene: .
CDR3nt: TGCGCCAGCAGCCCCACCGGGGGCGGGGAGACCCAGTACTTC
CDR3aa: CASSPTGGGETQYF

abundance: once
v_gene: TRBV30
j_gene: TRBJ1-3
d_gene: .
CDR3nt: TGTGCCTGGAATCCCGGGATCGGCTCTGGAAACACCATATATTTT
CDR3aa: CAWNPGIGSGNTIYF

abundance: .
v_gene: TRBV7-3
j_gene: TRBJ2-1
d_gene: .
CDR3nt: TGTGCCAGCAGCTTAACAATTTCGGCGATTGAGCAGTTCTTC
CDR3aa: CASSLTISAIEQFF

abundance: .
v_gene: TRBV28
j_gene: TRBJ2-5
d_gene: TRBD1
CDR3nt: TGTGCCAGCAGTTTATCCGGACAGGGGGAGACCCAGTACTTC
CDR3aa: CASSLSGQGETQYF

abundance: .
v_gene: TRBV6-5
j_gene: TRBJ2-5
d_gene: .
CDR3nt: TGTGCCAGCATGCCTTGGGCAGGGGAGAAAGAGACCCAGTACTTC
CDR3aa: CASMPWAGEKETQYF

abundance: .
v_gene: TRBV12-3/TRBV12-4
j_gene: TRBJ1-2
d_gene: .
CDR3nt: TGTGCCAGCAGTTTTTCAGGGTATGGCTACACCTTC
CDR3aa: CASSFSGYGYTF

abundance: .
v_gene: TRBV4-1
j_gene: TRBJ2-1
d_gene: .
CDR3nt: TGCGCCAGCAGCCAAGATCTGCAGGGAATTGAGCAGTTCTTC
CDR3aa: CASSQDLQGIEQFF

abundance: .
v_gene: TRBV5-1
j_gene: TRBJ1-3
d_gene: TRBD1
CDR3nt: TGCGCCAGCAGCTTAGACAGGGTTGGAAACACCATATATTTT
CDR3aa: CASSLDRVGNTIYF

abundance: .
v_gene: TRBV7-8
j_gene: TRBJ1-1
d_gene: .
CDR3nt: TGTGCCAGCAGCTTAGTGGCGCTTAACACTGAAGCTTTCTTT
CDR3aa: CASSLVALNTEAFF

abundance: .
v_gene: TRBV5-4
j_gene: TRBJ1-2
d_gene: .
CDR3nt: TGTGCCAGCAGCTTGGTGGGGGTTGAGAAAGGCTACACCTTC
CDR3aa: CASSLVGVEKGYTF

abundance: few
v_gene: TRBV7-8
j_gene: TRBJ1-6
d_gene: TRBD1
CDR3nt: TGTGCCAGCAGCTTACGACAGGGAGAATCACCCCTCCACTTT
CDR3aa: CASSLRQGESPLHF

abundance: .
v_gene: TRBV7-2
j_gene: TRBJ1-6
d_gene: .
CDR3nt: TGTGCCAGCAGCTTAACGGGGGGCGGGGATTCACCCCTCCACTTT
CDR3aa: CASSLTGGGDSPLHF

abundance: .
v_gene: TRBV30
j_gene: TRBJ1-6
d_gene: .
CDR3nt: TGTGCCTGGAGTTACGAGGTGGGCCGTTCACCCCTCCACTTT
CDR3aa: CAWSYEVGRSPLHF